Only one count was recorded for the clone carrying this T cell receptor (beta chain). This sample also contains other DNA sequences that code for the same CDR3. Germline values: CDR1 MNHEY, CDR2 SMNVEV (reference sequence). V was trimmed by 3 bases and J by 0 bases, leaving 3 bases between them. The CDR3 has 13 amino acids. This sample was taken from a study of cytomegalovirus exposure and HLA in healthy donors. Sequencing was performed with immunoSEQ multiplex PCR; in TCRdb, only in-frame clones are kept and a portion is missing. The table records more than 95,000 clones, 80% to 90% of them present only once.

Input material: PBMCs. This clonotype originated in a woman in her late teens or twenties in good health and CMV-seronegative. This chain uses TRBV27 with TRBJ1-5; D gene unclear. The CDR3 protein is CASSLSSNQPQHF. DNA of the CDR3: TGTGCCAGCAGTTTGAGTAGCAATCAGCCCCAGCATTTT.